This T cell receptor beta chain was documented in a study of regulatory T cells in long-lasting Graves disease (dated by TCRdb to about 2021). Looking at the study overall: Antithyroid drugs had been taken for less than 3 months by newly diagnosed Graves' disease patients. This study used TCR sequencing and RNA sequencing of peripheral blood to compare persistent Graves' disease patients against newly diagnosed Graves' disease patients. The study was registered as a clinical trial and conducted in China. A total of some 33 samples were covered by TCR sequencing, comprising some 13 persistent and around 20 newly diagnosed Graves' disease patients. Here is what the overall study found, with its caveats: More public clonotypes were shared among persistent patients (around 2,600) than among newly diagnosed patients (966). The small sample size was acknowledged by the authors as a limitation that may reduce accuracy. Preferential use of TRBV28, TRBJ1-2 and TRBJ2-5 was observed in persistent disease, whereas TRBV20-1 and TRBJ2-1 were favored in newly diagnosed disease. Compared with newly diagnosed patients, patients with persistent Graves' disease had lower TCR Shannon entropy and fewer highly expanded clones, which suggests clonal expansion. Only the TCR beta chain was sequenced and analyzed. Only peripheral blood was studied, because thyroid tissue, the primary lesion, was inaccessible.

The sample's time point label, in plain terms: newly diagnosed GD, antithyroid drugs for less than 3 months. For both TCR sequencing and RNA sequencing, RNA was extracted from PBMCs using TRIzol. The diagnosis of Graves' disease followed American Thyroid Association guidelines. Patients for the study were recruited at an endocrinology department in Xi'an, China. Each patient gave approximately 9.7 milliliters of peripheral blood, collected in an EDTA anticoagulant tube. Ficoll Paque Plus density gradient separation was used to isolate PBMCs, and no further T cell sorting was performed. An Agilent 2100 Bioanalyzer and agarose gel were used to check RNA quality, while a NanoDrop 2000 measured RNA concentration. Library preparation used multiplex PCR. Data came from an Illumina HiSeq 4000. To build TCR beta libraries, CDR3 regions were amplified by Arm-PCR using iRepertoire HTBI primers. PCR products were gel purified before sequencing. The original methods were these. A total of around 66 TRBV and some 13 TRBJ segments were identified across samples and were used for gene usage analysis of CDR3 amino acid clonotypes. COPE and FqMerger were used to merge the filtered high-quality paired reads into contigs. Contigs were aligned with BLAST to IMGT TRBV, TRBD and TRBJ reference genes, and CDR3 was defined per IMGT. Clonotypes above 0.1% frequency were classified as highly expanded clones. Shannon entropy served as the measure of repertoire diversity, while the Gini coefficient captured V-J evenness. A clonotype was considered public if more than one individual shared it. TCRdb took the public reads, trimmed them with fastp at Q25, ran MiXCR for clone calling and kept in-frame beta chains. Each CDR3 protein gets just one entry, which takes the most common genes and DNA from the rows behind it. TCRdb's processing, not the study's, gives the V and J calls here. The sample table contains fewer than 650,000 distinct CDR3 sequences; only one count was recorded for roughly 15% of them. The top ten clones comprise 15% to 20% of the sample.

CDR3 length: 17 amino acids, cysteine to phenylalanine. Only the CDR3 DNA is retained, 51 bases long and in frame from the first base. According to the germline V gene, CDR1 reads MNHEY and CDR2 reads SVGEGT. On this clonotype itself: Its recognized antigen is unknown. A read error may account for a junction end that differs from germline.

The data also belong to a second study, concerning T cells in Graves' hyperthyroidism and ophthalmopathy. The second publication reports: Stable Graves' hyperthyroidism was defined as no progression to ophthalmopathy during 18 months of follow-up. Hyperthyroidism patients were aged 18 to 65 years and newly diagnosed, with disease duration of less than 2 months. Any patient with an uncontrolled infection, another autoimmune disease, pregnancy or lactation was excluded. Clinical symptoms, serum thyroxine and TRAb, thyroid ultrasound, and orbital computed tomography formed the basis for the diagnoses. A first-round RT-PCR of the TCR CDR3 used the HTBI primer set with the Qiagen OneStep RT-PCR kit. Most expanded thyroid clonotypes (frequency above 0.001) were also found in blood, which suggests that blood repertoires may mirror thyroid immune responses. In cross-validation, a model built on a 13 V-J signature told ophthalmopathy apart from stable hyperthyroidism with 85% to 90% sensitivity and around 84% specificity, and in testing the same model reached 80%/75%. In validation, the model predicted progression to ophthalmopathy a median of around six months before onset, with 65% to 71% sensitivity and about 72% specificity. To identify TCR V-J signatures that set the groups apart, the researchers used a discovery cohort of 95 to 100 patients, made up of 40 to 45 with Graves' ophthalmopathy and about 60 with stable Graves' hyperthyroidism. An independent validation cohort of under 20 hyperthyroidism patients and some 15 patients who later progressed to ophthalmopathy tested prospective prediction of ophthalmopathy. The 100 or so discovery patients were randomly split 7:3 into training and test sets. The study also compared thyroid tissue and blood T-cell repertoires from roughly six Graves' hyperthyroidism patients. After blood sampling, hyperthyroidism patients were treated with methimazole at a starting dose of 30 mg daily, and ophthalmopathy patients were treated with high-dose intravenous methylprednisolone. Libraries were constructed in a second round of multiplex PCR, after which size selection and purification were performed. Paired-end sequencing of the libraries was performed with 100 bp reads on an Illumina HiSeq2000. SOAPnuke was used to process the raw data, throwing out any read that contained adapters or uncalled bases, had a mean Phred below 15, or lacked an exact constant-primer or identifier match. COPE v1.2.5 was used to merge high-quality paired reads, and clonotypes were defined as unique nucleotide sequences. MiTCR v1.1 was used to align clonotypes to the IMGT TRBV, TRBD and TRBJ reference segments. The analysis was restricted to V-J combinations with a frequency above 0.0001, which together covered just over 99% of the repertoires. The TCS score was defined as F50 (clonal expansion) divided by E x V (chaos), with BLOSUM62-based TCRdist calculated between CDR3 peptides within each V-J. Welch's t-statistics and random forest reduced approximately 520 V-J features to about 12, which were used in a naive Bayes classifier (R e1071). Sample size was not statistically predetermined, and blinding of investigators to group allocation was not performed. The paper reports TCR Vbeta CDR3 sequencing of 140 or so peripheral blood samples: approximately 41 ophthalmopathy, some 80 hyperthyroidism and some 17 progressor patients.

The material was peripheral blood mononuclear cells (PBMCs), obtained at new diagnosis, from a patient treated with antithyroid drugs. This receptor was obtained from a woman aged 25 to 45 with Graves disease. Donor details come from another sample of the same person, matched by shared clones. This chain joins TRBV6-2 or TRBV6-3 to TRBJ1-3; a weak D assignment points to TRBD1 (6 bases agree). The base sequence is TGTGCCAGCAGTGAATTGGCAGGGGCCCGCTCGGGGAACATCATATATTTT. Its product reads: CASSELAGARSGNIIYF.